The source of this T cell receptor (beta chain) is a study of CD8 T cells in Susac syndrome. The RNA input was 0.5 to 1 ug, and it was reverse transcribed with random hexamers. TCRdb re-called the immunoSEQ multiplex PCR reads with MiXCR, one entry per CDR3 protein. Here the sample spans roughly 76,000 distinct CDR3 sequences, 80% to 95% being singletons. The CDR3 is 12 residues long. Germline values: CDR1 DFQATT, CDR2 SNEGSKA (reference sequence). V lost 6 bases and J 3 bases, leaving 12 bases between the germline ends. The sequenced material came from CD8+ T cells from PBMCs. V is TRBV20-1 and J is TRBJ2-7, with D perhaps matching TRBD2 (6 bases). This TCR was recovered from a human donor with Susac syndrome. The CDR3 here is CSAERDFYEQYF. As DNA, the CDR3 is TGCAGTGCGGAACGGGACTTCTACGAGCAGTACTTC.